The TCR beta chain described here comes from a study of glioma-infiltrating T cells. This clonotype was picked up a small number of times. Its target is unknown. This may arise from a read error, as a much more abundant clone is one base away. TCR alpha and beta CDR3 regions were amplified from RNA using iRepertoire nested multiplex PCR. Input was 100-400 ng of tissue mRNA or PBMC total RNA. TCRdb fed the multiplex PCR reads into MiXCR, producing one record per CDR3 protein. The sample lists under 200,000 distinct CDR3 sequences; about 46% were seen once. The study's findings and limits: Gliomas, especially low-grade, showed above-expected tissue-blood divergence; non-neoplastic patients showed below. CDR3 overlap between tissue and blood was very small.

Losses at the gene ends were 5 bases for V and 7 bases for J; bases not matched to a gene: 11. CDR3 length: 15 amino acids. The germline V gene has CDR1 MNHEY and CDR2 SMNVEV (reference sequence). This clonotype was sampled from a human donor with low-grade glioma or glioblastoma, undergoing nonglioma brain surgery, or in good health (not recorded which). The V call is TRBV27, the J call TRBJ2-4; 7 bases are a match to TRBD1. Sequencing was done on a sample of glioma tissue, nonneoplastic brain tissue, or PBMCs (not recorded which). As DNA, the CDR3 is TGTGCCAGCAGTACTACCCGGGACAGTGAGAACATTCAGTACTTC. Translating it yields CASSTTRDSENIQYF.